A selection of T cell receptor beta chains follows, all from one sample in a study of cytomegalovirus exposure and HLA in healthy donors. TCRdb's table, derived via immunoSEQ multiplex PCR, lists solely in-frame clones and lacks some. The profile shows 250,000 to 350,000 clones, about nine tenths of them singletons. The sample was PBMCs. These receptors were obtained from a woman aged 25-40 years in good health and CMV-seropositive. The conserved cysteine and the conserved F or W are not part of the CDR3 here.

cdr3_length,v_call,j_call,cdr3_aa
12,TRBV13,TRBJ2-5,ASSFSFPPGTQY
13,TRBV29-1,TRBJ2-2,SVNQREGRTGELF
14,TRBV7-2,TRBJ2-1,ASSLARGGKYNEQF
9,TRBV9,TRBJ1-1,ASSVVGHLA
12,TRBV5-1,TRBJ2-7,ASSLIGSTYEQY
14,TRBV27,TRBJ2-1,ASSLWTGDLYNEQF
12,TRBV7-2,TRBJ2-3,ASKVGGGTDTQY
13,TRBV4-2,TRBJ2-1,ASSQEERENNEQF
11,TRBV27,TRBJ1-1,ASSFMWNTEAF
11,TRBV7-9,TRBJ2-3,ASSLKLTDTQY
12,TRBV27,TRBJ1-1,ASSPGQGFPEAF
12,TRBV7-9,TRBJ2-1,ASSSTPDYNEQF
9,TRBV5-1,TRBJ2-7,ASSLAPGQY
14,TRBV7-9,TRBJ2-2,ASSLLQSKDTGELF
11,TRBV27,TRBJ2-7,ASSLALNYEQY
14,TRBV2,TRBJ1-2,ASSERGQGAMYGYT
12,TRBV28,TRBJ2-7,ASSWGLAGREQY
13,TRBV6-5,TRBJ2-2,ASSSGQGPSGELF
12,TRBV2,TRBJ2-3,ASSPLESTDTQY
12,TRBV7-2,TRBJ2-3,ASSFVYRGDTQY
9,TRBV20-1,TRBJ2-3,SFLRADTQY
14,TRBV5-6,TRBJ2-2,ASSLVSGGATGELF
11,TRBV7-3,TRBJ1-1,ASSLLVNTEAF
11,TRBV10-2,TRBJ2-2,ASSGFWTGELF
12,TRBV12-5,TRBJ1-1,ASSFGGAEAEAF
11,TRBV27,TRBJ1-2,ASSSGQDYGYT
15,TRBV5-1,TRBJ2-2,ASSLWTSGGNTGELF
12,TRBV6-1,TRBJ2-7,ASSEAFTSYEQY
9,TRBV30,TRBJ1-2,AWSTGDGYT
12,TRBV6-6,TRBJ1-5,ASSRGLGNQPQH
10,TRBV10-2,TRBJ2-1,ASSEGAGEQF
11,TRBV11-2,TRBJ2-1,ASSSILYNEQF
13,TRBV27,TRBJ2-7,ASSSTRLADYEQY
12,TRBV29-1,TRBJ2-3,SVEGDGATDTQY
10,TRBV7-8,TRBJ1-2,ASSSGSEGYT
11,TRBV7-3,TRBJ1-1,ASSSDRGTEAF
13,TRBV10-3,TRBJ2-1,AISDSGGTYNEQF
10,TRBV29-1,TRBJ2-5,SATKSGETQY
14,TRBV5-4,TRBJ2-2,ASSPAGGTNTGELF
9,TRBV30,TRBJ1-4,AWSGNEKLF
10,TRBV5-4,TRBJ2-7,ASSLDEKEQY
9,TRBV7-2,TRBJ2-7,ASSLSYEQY